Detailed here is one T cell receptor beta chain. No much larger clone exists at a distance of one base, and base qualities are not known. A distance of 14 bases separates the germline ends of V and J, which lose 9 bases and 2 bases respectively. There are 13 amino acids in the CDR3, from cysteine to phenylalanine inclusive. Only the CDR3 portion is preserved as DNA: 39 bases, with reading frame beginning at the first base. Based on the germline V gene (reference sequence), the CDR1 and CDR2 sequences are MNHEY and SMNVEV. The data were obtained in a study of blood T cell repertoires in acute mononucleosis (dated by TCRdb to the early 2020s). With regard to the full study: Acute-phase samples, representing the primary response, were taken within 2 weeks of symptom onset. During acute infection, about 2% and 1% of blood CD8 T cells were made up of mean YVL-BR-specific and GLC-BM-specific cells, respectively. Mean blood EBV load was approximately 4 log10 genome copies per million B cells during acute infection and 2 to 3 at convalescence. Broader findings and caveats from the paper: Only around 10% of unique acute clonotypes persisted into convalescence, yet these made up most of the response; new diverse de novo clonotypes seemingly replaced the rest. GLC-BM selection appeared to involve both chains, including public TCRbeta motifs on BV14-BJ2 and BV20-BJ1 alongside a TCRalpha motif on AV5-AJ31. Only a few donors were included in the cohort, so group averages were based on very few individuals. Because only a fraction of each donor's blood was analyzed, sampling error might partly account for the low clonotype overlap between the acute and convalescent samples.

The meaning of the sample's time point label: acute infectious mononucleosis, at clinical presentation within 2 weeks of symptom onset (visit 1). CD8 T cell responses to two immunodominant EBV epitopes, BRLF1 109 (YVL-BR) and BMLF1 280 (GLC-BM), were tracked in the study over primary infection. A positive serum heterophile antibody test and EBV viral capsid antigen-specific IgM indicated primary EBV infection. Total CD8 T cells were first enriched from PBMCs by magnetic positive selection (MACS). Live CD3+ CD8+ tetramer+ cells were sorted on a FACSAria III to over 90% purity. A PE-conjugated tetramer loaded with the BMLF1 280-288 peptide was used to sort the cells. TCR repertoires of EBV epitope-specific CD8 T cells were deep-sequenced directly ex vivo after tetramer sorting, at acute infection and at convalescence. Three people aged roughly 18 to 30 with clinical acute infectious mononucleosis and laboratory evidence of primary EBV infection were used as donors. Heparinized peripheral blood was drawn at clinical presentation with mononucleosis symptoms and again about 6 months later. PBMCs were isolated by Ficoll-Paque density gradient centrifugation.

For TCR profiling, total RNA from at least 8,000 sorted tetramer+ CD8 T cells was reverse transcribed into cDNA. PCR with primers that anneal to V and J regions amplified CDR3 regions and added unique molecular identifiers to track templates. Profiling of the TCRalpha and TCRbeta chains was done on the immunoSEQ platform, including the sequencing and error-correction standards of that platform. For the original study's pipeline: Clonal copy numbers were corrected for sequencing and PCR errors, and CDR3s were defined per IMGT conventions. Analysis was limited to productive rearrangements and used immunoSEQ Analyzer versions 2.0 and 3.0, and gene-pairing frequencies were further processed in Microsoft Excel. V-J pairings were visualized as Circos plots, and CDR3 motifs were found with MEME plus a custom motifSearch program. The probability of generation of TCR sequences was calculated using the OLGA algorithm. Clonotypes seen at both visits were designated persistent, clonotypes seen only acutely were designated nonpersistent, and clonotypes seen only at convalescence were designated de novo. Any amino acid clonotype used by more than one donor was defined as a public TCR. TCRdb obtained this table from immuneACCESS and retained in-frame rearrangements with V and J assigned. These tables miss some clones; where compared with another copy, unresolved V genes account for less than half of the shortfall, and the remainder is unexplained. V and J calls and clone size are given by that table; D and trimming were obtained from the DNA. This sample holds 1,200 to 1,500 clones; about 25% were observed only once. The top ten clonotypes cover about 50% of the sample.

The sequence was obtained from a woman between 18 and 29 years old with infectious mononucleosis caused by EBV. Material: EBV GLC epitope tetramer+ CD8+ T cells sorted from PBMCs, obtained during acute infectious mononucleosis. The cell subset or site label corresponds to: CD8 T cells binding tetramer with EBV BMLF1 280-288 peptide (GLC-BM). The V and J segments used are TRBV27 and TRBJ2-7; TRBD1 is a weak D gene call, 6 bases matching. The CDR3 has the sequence CARQTGTPYEQYF. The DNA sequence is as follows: TGTGCCAGGCAGACAGGTACCCCCTACGAGCAGTACTTC.